These 32 T cell receptor beta chains were all obtained from the same sample, sequenced in a study of identical twins. TCRdb reanalysed the 5' RACE reads using MiXCR and keeps one entry per CDR3 protein. Of 240,000 or so distinct CDR3 sequences in the sample, about an eighth were seen once. The same sample was also studied in work on yellow fever vaccine responses in identical twins.

The specimen sequenced was memory (CD45RO+) T cells sorted from blood. These receptors all come from a woman between 18 and 29 years old in good health.

This chain links TRBV7-2 with TRBJ2-7, with 7 bases that match TRBD2. V dropped 4 bases and J dropped 4; count of bases not matched to a gene: 10. The germline V gene encodes CDR1 SGHTA and CDR2 FQGNSA. The CDR3 extends over 15 amino acids. CDR3 nucleotides: TGTGCCAGCAGCTCACAGACGGGACTACAATACGAGCAGTACTTC. Translating it yields CASSSQTGLQYEQYF.

The V call is TRBV6-5, the J call TRBJ1-5, with TRBD1 as a possible D gene (6 bases). The CDR3 has 17 residues. The germline V gene has CDR1 MNHEY and CDR2 SVGAGI. V was clipped by 4 bases and J by 1 base, with 17 bases between them. The DNA of the CDR3 is TGTGCCAGCAGTTTAAGCACAGGGTCAGGGAGCAATCAGCCCCAGCATTTT. Protein product: CASSLSTGSGSNQPQHF.

In its sample, this clonotype was seen a few times. The chain joins TRBV20-1 to TRBJ2-3, with TRBD2 matching 13 bases. Germline CDR1 DFQATT, CDR2 SNEGSKA (reference sequence). V shed 5 bases and J 4 bases; nucleotides not matched to a gene: 6. CDR3 length: 15 residues. The CDR3, as DNA: TGCAGTGCTCCTAGGACTAGCGGGAGCCCAGATACGCAGTATTTT. It yields the protein CSAPRTSGSPDTQYF.

This clonotype was counted only a few times. The rearrangement uses TRBV12-3 or TRBV12-4 and TRBJ2-3, with 7 positions matching TRBD2. This CDR3 spans 13 amino acids. The trim removed 6 bases at V and 3 bases at J, leaving 3 bases unmatched. The CDR3: CASRLLATDTQYF. DNA of the CDR3: TGTGCCAGCAGACTACTAGCGACAGATACGCAGTATTTT.

The V and J genes are TRBV6-2 or TRBV6-3 and TRBJ1-1; 11 nucleotides agree with TRBD1. This CDR3 contains 12 residues. J lost 10 bases, V lost 7 bases, and 5 bases had no gene match. Per the germline V gene, CDR1 is MNHEY and CDR2 is SVGEGT. The CDR3: CASTRDRGRAFF. The CDR3 nucleotides are TGTGCCAGCACCCGGGACAGGGGGAGAGCTTTCTTT.

This chain connects TRBV30 to TRBJ2-7; weak D call: TRBD2 (6 bases). Trimming cost V 2 bases and J 4 bases, with 12 bases left between them. Germline loops: CDR1 GTSNPN, CDR2 SVGIG (reference sequence). The CDR3 contains 13 residues. CDR3 nucleotides: TGTGCCTGGAGTTCGGGGGTCCAGTACGAGCAGTACTTC. Translating gives CAWSSGVQYEQYF.

In this sample, this clonotype turned up many times. The V gene is TRBV6-5, the J gene TRBJ2-5; unclear D gene. This CDR3 has 15 amino acids. V was trimmed by 1 base and J by 2 bases, leaving 11 bases between them. CDR1 and CDR2 from the germline V gene are MNHEY and SVGAGI. CDR3 nucleotides: TGTGCCAGCAGTTACTATCTGGGGATACAAGAGACCCAGTACTTC. It codes for CASSYYLGIQETQYF.

The chain employs TRBV2 and TRBJ2-2, with D perhaps matching TRBD1 (6 bases). Germline V gene sequence: CDR1 SNHLY, CDR2 FYNNEI. The CDR3 is 15 residues long. Trimming cost V 6 bases and J 1 base, with 12 bases left between them. The CDR3 DNA reads as TGTGCCAGCAGGGGGGCTCAAAAGAACACCGGGGAGCTGTTTTTT. As protein: CASRGAQKNTGELFF.

The sample holds a few counts of this clonotype. This chain joins TRBV6-4 and TRBJ1-6; 8 bases line up with TRBD1. Germline CDR1 MRHNA, CDR2 SNTAGT. V was clipped by 7 bases and J by 9 bases; unmatched bases: 8. This CDR3 comprises 14 residues. As DNA, the CDR3 is TGTGCCAGCAACCCGACAGGGGAAGGTTCACCCCTCCACTTT. Protein: CASNPTGEGSPLHF.

The chain links TRBV20-1 to TRBJ2-7; D is perhaps TRBD2 (7 bases). The CDR3 consists of 13 residues. Germline-derived CDR1 and CDR2 are DFQATT and SNEGSKA (reference sequence). Trimming took 6 bases from V and 3 from J, leaving 15 bases between them. The CDR3 DNA sequence: TGCAGTGCCCTGGGGGCTAGCGGCTACGAGCAGTACTTC. It codes for CSALGASGYEQYF.

The V and J genes are TRBV24-1 and TRBJ2-3, with a tentative D call TRBD2 (6 bases). The CDR3 spans 15 residues. The V gene's germline CDR1 is KGHDR and CDR2 SFDVKD. Trimming removed 9 bases at V and 1 base at J, with 16 bases between. The DNA for the CDR3 is TGTGCCACCGATGGAGGGACGACTGGCACAGATACGCAGTATTTT. It yields the protein CATDGGTTGTDTQYF.

The chain employs TRBV12-5 and TRBJ2-7; 7 bases map to TRBD1. Looked up from germline, CDR1 is LGHNT and CDR2 is FRNRAP. This CDR3 comprises 12 residues. The V and J ends lost 1 base and 9 bases, in that order; junction bases with no gene match: 3. Here the CDR3 reads CASGLGRDRQYF. CDR3 sequence (DNA): TGTGCTAGTGGTTTGGGCCGGGACAGGCAGTACTTC.

The rearrangement links TRBV7-3 to TRBJ2-1; 11 positions match TRBD1. The J segment lost 6 bases and the V segment lost 3 bases, leaving 4 bases of the junction unmatched. Germline values: CDR1 SGHTA, CDR2 FQGTGA. The CDR3 length is 15 residues. The CDR3 region is CASSFKDRGLNEQFF. Written as DNA, the CDR3 is TGTGCCAGCAGCTTTAAGGACAGGGGGCTCAATGAGCAGTTCTTC.

This clonotype was found a few times. J is TRBJ2-3 and V is TRBV14; tentatively, D is TRBD1 (6 bases). V was cut by 4 bases and J by 6 bases, with 11 bases left in between. Germline loops: CDR1 SGHDN, CDR2 FVKESK. The CDR3 sequence is 13 residues long. The CDR3 region is CASSRYDRDTQYF. The CDR3 coding sequence is TGTGCCAGCAGCCGGTACGACAGGGATACGCAGTATTTT.

This sequence joins TRBV19 and TRBJ2-3, with D unresolved. Trimming pared 9 bases from V and 3 bases from J, leaving 13 bases between. In germline, CDR1 is LNHDA, CDR2 SQIVND (reference sequence). The CDR3 has 13 residues. In DNA, the CDR3 is TGTGCCAGCCGCGAACTGGGGACAGATACGCAGTATTTT. It specifies CASRELGTDTQYF. The full variable domain, its missing parts supplied by reference TRBV19 and TRBJ2-3, is DGGITQSPKYLFRKEGQNVTLSCEQNLNHDAMYWYRQDPGQGLRLIYYSQIVNDFQKGDIAEGYSVSREKKESFPLTVTSAQKNPTAFYLCASRELGTDTQYFGPGTRLTVL.

This sequence joins TRBV20-1 and TRBJ2-3; D is tentatively TRBD1 or TRBD2 (5 bases each). The length of the CDR3 is 15 residues. Germline lookup yields CDR1 DFQATT and CDR2 SNEGSKA (reference sequence). The V and J ends lost 4 bases and 6 bases respectively, with 20 bases between them. The CDR3 nucleotides are TGCAGTGCTACTCTCCTCAGGGTGGGGGAGGATACGCAGTATTTT. Protein product: CSATLLRVGEDTQYF.

The chain carries TRBV20-1 and TRBJ2-5; D is unresolved. Trimming left V 4 bases short and J 1 base short, with 16 bases between. The CDR3 runs 15 residues. The V gene's germline CDR1 is DFQATT and CDR2 SNEGSKA (reference sequence). DNA of the CDR3: TGCAGTGCTATCCCGGAGATAGGAAGCCAAGAGACCCAGTACTTC. It is translated as CSAIPEIGSQETQYF.

This clonotype was recorded a few times. J is TRBJ2-7 and V is TRBV15; D uncertain. Per the germline V gene, CDR1 is LNHNV and CDR2 is YYDKDF (reference sequence). The V end was cut by 5 bases, the J end by 3 bases, with 14 bases between. CDR3 length: 14 amino acids. Here the CDR3 DNA reads TGTGCCACCAGCGAAAATAAACCGGACTACGAGCAGTACTTC. This translates into CATSENKPDYEQYF.

The sample holds many counts of this clonotype. This chain links TRBV4-1 with TRBJ2-1; perhaps TRBD2 as D (6 bases). Germline V gene lookup returns CDR1 MGHRA and CDR2 YSYEKL. V was cut by 5 bases and J by 7 bases, with 21 bases left in between. This CDR3 is built from 16 residues. The CDR3 loop reads CASSYLYRGSANEQFF. DNA for the CDR3: TGCGCCAGCAGCTATCTCTATCGGGGGAGCGCGAATGAGCAGTTCTTC.

Many counts were recorded for this clonotype. The J gene is TRBJ2-7, the V gene TRBV4-1; 8 bases are a match to TRBD1. The CDR3 has 15 amino acids. Trimming removed 0 bases from V and 4 bases from J; junction bases left unmatched: 5. CDR1 and CDR2 from the germline V gene are MGHRA and YSYEKL. DNA for the CDR3: TGCGCCAGCAGCCAAGAGCGGACAGGGAGATACGAGCAGTACTTC. Translation: CASSQERTGRYEQYF.

This clonotype showed up just a few times. The CDR3 loop reads CASSPNLLTTNEKLFF. CDR3 bases: TGTGCCAGCAGCCCGAACCTACTTACAACTAATGAAAAACTGTTTTTT. V is TRBV7-2 and J is TRBJ1-4; D is undetermined. The ends were cut back, 5 bases at V and 0 bases at J, with 13 bases in the middle. Germline lookup yields CDR1 SGHTA and CDR2 FQGNSA. This CDR3 is 16 amino acids long.

There are many counts of this clonotype. The chain joins TRBV20-1 to TRBJ1-5; maybe TRBD1 (5 bases). V lost 7 bases to trimming and J lost 6 bases, with 22 bases between them. Germline lookup yields CDR1 DFQATT and CDR2 SNEGSKA (reference sequence). The CDR3 spans 15 residues. This chain's CDR3 is CSERRLLQVGQPQHF. CDR3 bases: TGCAGTGAACGCCGACTTTTACAGGTTGGTCAGCCCCAGCATTTT.

This chain connects TRBV18 to TRBJ2-2, with D uncertain. Trimming removed 5 bases at V and 7 bases at J, with 17 bases between. This CDR3 has 15 amino acids. CDR1 and CDR2 from the germline V gene are KGHSH and LQKENI. This CDR3 reads CASSKERPVGGELFF. The CDR3 nucleotides read TGTGCCAGCTCAAAAGAACGGCCCGTTGGCGGGGAGCTGTTTTTT.

The V gene is TRBV12-3 or TRBV12-4, the J gene TRBJ2-1, with D possibly being TRBD1 (5 bases). The CDR3 sequence is 14 residues long. Trimming cost V 8 bases and J 5 bases, with 16 bases left between them. The chain's CDR3 is CASLFVGHHNEQFF. The CDR3, as DNA: TGTGCCAGCCTCTTTGTCGGACACCACAATGAGCAGTTCTTC.

This clonotype came up a few times. The CDR3 nucleotides read TGCAGTGCTAGAGCCGGGACAGGGGGCGTTGGGGCCAACGTCCTGACTTTC. Its translation is CSARAGTGGVGANVLTF. The genes are TRBV20-1 and TRBJ2-6, with 12 nucleotides matching TRBD1. The germline gives CDR1 DFQATT, CDR2 SNEGSKA (reference sequence). The CDR3 totals 17 residues. The V and J ends lost 1 base and 3 bases, in that order; junction bases with no gene match: 4.

This chain uses TRBV4-1 with TRBJ2-5, with D maybe TRBD2 (6 bases). This CDR3 has 15 residues. CDR1 is MGHRA, CDR2 YSYEKL, per germline. Deletions cut 3 bases from V and 3 bases from J, with 14 bases between. CDR3 DNA: TGCGCCAGCAGCCATATACCGACTAGAAAAGAGACCCAGTACTTC. It encodes CASSHIPTRKETQYF.

This clonotype was seen a few times. The chain employs TRBV3-1 and TRBJ2-1, with 7 positions matching TRBD1. Germline CDR1 LGHDT, CDR2 YNNKEL (reference sequence). The CDR3 covers 14 residues. Trimming cost V 0 bases and J 6 bases; bases outside gene matches: 2. The CDR3 loop reads CASSQEAGGNEQFF. CDR3 nucleotide sequence: TGTGCCAGCAGCCAAGAGGCAGGGGGCAATGAGCAGTTCTTC.

The J gene is TRBJ2-5, the V gene TRBV10-3, with D perhaps TRBD2 (5 bases). Germline CDR1 and CDR2: ENHRY and SYGVKD. The CDR3 is 16 amino acids. V was shortened by 0 bases and J by 7 bases, with 18 bases between the two germline ends. The CDR3 coding sequence is TGTGCCATCAGTGAGTCGGAGGCTAGTCCCTCCGCGACCCAGTACTTC. Encoded protein: CAISESEASPSATQYF.

J is TRBJ2-1 and V is TRBV10-3; 15 bases line up with TRBD2. CDR1 is ENHRY and CDR2 is SYGVKD in the germline V gene. CDR3 size: 17 residues. After removal of 9 bases from V and 0 bases from J, the junction contained 6 bases not matched to a gene. The CDR3 nucleotides are TGTGCCATAAGGGGGACTAGCGGGAGGAGCTCCTACAATGAGCAGTTCTTC. Its protein is CAIRGTSGRSSYNEQFF.

The chain uses TRBV2 and TRBJ1-2; 9 nucleotides match TRBD1. CDR3 length: 15 amino acids. Germline V gene lookup returns CDR1 SNHLY and CDR2 FYNNEI. Germline trimming cut 4 bases from V and 6 bases from J; bases unmatched to any gene: 9. CDR3 in amino acids: CASSVWDRDSNGYTF. DNA of the CDR3: TGTGCCAGCAGTGTTTGGGACAGGGATTCGAATGGCTACACCTTC.

This rearrangement joins TRBV11-2 to TRBJ1-1; D gene uncertain. V was shortened by 4 bases and J by 0 bases, with 12 bases between the two germline ends. Germline V lookup: CDR1 SGHAT, CDR2 FQNNGV. The CDR3 contains 15 residues. This chain's CDR3 is CASSSGGSMNTEAFF. The DNA for the CDR3 is TGTGCCAGCAGCTCGGGAGGGTCCATGAACACTGAAGCTTTCTTT.

As for this clonotype: It is unclear where the CDR3 begins or ends on the DNA, so no DNA is shown, and the CDR3 is as TCRdb lists it. The V gene is TRBV12-3 or TRBV12-4, the J gene TRBJ2-4; no DNA check was done on the table's D call, TRBD1. The CDR3 extends over 13 residues, inclusive of both ends. CDR3 protein: CASSSSTGGVQYF.